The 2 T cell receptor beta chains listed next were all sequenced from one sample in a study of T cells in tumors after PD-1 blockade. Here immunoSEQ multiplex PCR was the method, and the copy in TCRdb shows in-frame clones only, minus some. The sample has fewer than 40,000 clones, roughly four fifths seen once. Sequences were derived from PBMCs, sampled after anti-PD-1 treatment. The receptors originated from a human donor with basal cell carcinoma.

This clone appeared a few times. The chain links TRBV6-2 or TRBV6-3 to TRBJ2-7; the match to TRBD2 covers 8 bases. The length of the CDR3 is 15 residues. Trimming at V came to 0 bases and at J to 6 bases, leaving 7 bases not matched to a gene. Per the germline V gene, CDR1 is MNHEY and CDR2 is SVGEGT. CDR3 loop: CASSYSTGGGGEQYF. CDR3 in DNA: TGTGCCAGCAGTTACTCGACGGGAGGGGGGGGCGAGCAGTACTTC.

The CDR3 region is CSVLGQTNEKLFF. DNA for the CDR3: TGCAGCGTTTTAGGACAGACTAATGAAAAACTGTTTTTT. The chain joins TRBV29-1 to TRBJ1-4; D possibly corresponds to TRBD1 (6 bases). CDR3 length: 13 residues. CDR1 is SQVTM and CDR2 is ANQGSEA in the germline V gene. Trimming took off 5 bases at V and 2 bases at J, with 9 bases between the two ends.